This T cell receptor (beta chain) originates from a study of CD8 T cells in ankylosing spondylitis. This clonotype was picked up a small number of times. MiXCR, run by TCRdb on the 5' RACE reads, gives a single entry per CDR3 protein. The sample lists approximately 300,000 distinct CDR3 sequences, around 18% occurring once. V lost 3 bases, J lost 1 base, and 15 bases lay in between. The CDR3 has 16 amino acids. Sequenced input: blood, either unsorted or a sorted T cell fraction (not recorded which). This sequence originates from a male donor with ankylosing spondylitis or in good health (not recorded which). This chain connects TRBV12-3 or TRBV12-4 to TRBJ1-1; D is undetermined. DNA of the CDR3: TGTGCCAGCAGTTTCCGGATGGGAGCTGGGAACACTGAAGCTTTCTTT. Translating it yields CASSFRMGAGNTEAFF.